A single sample is the source of the 22 T cell receptor beta chains below, sequenced in a study of T cells in Graves' hyperthyroidism and ophthalmopathy. RNA transcripts yielded amplified TCR beta CDR3 regions. Initially, a first-round RT-PCR of the TCR CDR3 employed the HTBI primer set. One entry per CDR3 protein results from TCRdb running MiXCR on the multiplex PCR reads. Of roughly 580,000 distinct CDR3 sequences in the sample, 14% were seen once. Sequenced: blood. The receptors stem from a woman aged 30 to 39 with Graves' hyperthyroidism that later progressed to Graves' ophthalmopathy.

Many counts were recorded for this clonotype. The chain uses TRBV2 and TRBJ1-5; D remains unclear. Trimming pared 4 bases from V and 1 base from J, leaving 14 bases between. This CDR3 comprises 16 residues. Germline loops: CDR1 SNHLY, CDR2 FYNNEI. The CDR3 protein is CASSVLPKGSNQPQHF. As DNA, the CDR3 is TGTGCCAGCAGTGTCCTACCCAAGGGCAGCAATCAGCCCCAGCATTTT.

This clonotype has a count of ten or more. The chain employs TRBV6-1 and TRBJ1-2; 7 positions agree with TRBD1. The CDR3 consists of 13 residues. V lost 5 bases and J lost 7; bases outside the gene matches: 7. The germline V gene has CDR1 MNHNS and CDR2 SASEGT. The CDR3 DNA reads TGTGCCAGCAGTTTCGGGACAGTTGGTGGCTACACCTTC. Its protein is CASSFGTVGGYTF.

The table lists this clonotype with many counts. The V call is TRBV6-2 or TRBV6-3, the J call TRBJ2-2, with 8 bases identical to TRBD1. From germline, CDR1 is MNHEY and CDR2 SVGEGT. The CDR3 contains 19 residues. Germline trimming cut 6 bases from V and 0 bases from J; bases unmatched to any gene: 15. The CDR3 sequence: CASRFPNPAGGANTGELFF. CDR3 sequence (DNA): TGTGCCAGCAGATTCCCCAATCCTGCAGGGGGCGCGAACACCGGGGAGCTGTTTTTT.

This clonotype was recorded many times. The chain carries TRBV5-8 and TRBJ2-5, with TRBD2 as a possible D gene (7 bases). Germline CDR1 and CDR2: SGHTS and YDEGEE. Trimming cost V 4 bases and J 5 bases, with 18 bases left between them. This CDR3 has 15 residues. The CDR3 region has the DNA TGTGCCAGCAGCGTTGGGGGCGGGAGCTGGGAGACCCAGTACTTC. This translates into CASSVGGGSWETQYF.

This clonotype was recorded many times. The chain links TRBV7-2 to TRBJ2-7, with no clear D. Germline CDR1 reads SGHTA; CDR2 reads FQGNSA. The CDR3 runs 14 residues. With 2 bases removed from V and 3 bases from J, the gap between germline ends came to 11 bases. CDR3 coding DNA: TGTGCCAGCAGCTTAACCGACGTCGGCTACGAGCAGTACTTC. This gives the protein CASSLTDVGYEQYF.

This clonotype was counted a few times. The chain recombines TRBV20-1 with TRBJ2-2; TRBD2 matches 11 bases. Per the germline V gene, CDR1 is DFQATT and CDR2 is SNEGSKA (reference sequence). Trimming removed 5 bases from V and 6 bases from J; junction bases left unmatched: 11. The CDR3 loop spans 16 amino acids. The CDR3 DNA reads as TGCAGTGCTGGGGTAACTAGCGGGAGTCGGTCCGGGGAGCTGTTTTTT. The encoded protein is CSAGVTSGSRSGELFF.

This clonotype was observed at least ten times. The rearrangement uses TRBV7-2 and TRBJ2-7, with D possibly being TRBD1 or TRBD2 (6 bases each). The CDR3 has 16 residues. The V and J ends lost 5 bases and 6 bases respectively, with 23 bases between them. The germline CDR1 and CDR2 sequences are SGHTA and FQGNSA. Here the CDR3 reads CASSPRGGGRGSEQYF. CDR3 nucleotides: TGTGCCAGCAGCCCTCGAGGAGGGGGGAGAGGCTCCGAGCAGTACTTC.

This clonotype has just a few counts. The gene calls are TRBV20-1 and TRBJ1-1, with 12 bases fitting TRBD1. The CDR3 covers 13 residues. Looked up from germline, CDR1 is DFQATT and CDR2 is SNEGSKA (reference sequence). The V gene end was trimmed by 3 bases and the J gene end by 6 bases; junction bases not matched to a gene: 2. Written as DNA, the CDR3 is TGCAGTGCTAGGGGACAGGGGGCCTCTGAAGCTTTCTTT. This encodes CSARGQGASEAFF.

Points on this clonotype: This clone may be a read error of a much larger clone one base away. The gene calls are TRBV6-1 and TRBJ2-1; 9 bases are a match to TRBD2. V shed 7 bases, J shed 5 bases, and the junction held 6 bases outside the gene matches. There are 14 residues in the CDR3. Germline assignment: CDR1 MNHNS and CDR2 SASEGT. The CDR3 spells CASTRLAAHNEQFF. The CDR3 DNA follows: TGTGCCAGCACCCGACTAGCGGCTCACAATGAGCAGTTCTTC.

The sample holds many counts of this clonotype. The chain recombines TRBV27 with TRBJ2-7; 8 bases line up with TRBD1. The CDR3 runs 16 residues. Trimming at V came to 6 bases and at J to 1 base, leaving 11 bases not matched to a gene. Germline lookup yields CDR1 MNHEY and CDR2 SMNVEV (reference sequence). The CDR3 region has the DNA TGTGCCAGCAGCCGATCCCCCGGACAGGGTTCCTACGAGCAGTACTTC. The encoded protein is CASSRSPGQGSYEQYF.

This clonotype showed up just once. A single base separates this from a much larger clone, so it may be a read error. The conserved closing phenylalanine or tryptophan is absent in this CDR3, likely reflecting a read error. The rearrangement uses TRBV7-9 and TRBJ2-1; the D call may be TRBD1 or TRBD2 (5 bases each). V lost 1 base and J lost 4, with 11 bases in between. CDR1 is SEHNR and CDR2 is FQNEAQ in the germline V gene (reference sequence). The CDR3 has 15 amino acids. CDR3 region: CASSLDGTLYNEQFL. The CDR3 DNA reads as TGTGCCAGCAGCTTAGACGGGACCTTGTACAATGAGCAGTTCTTA.

This clonotype occurred many times. The V and J genes are TRBV4-1 and TRBJ2-7; D might be TRBD2 (5 bases). V was clipped by 1 base and J by 2 bases, with 9 bases between them. The germline V gene has CDR1 MGHRA and CDR2 YSYEKL. CDR3 length equals 14 residues. The CDR3 spells CASSQARGTYEQYF. The DNA for the CDR3 is TGCGCCAGCAGCCAAGCTAGAGGGACCTACGAGCAGTACTTC.

This clonotype was counted ten times or more. J is TRBJ2-6 and V is TRBV27; D is possibly TRBD1 or TRBD2 (5 bases each). Germline V gene data show CDR1 as MNHEY and CDR2 as SMNVEV (reference sequence). The CDR3 consists of 15 residues. The V end lost 6 bases, the J end lost 4 bases, and 13 bases lay between the germline ends. CDR3 loop: CASSPWGSGANVLTF. In nucleotides, the CDR3 is TGTGCCAGCAGCCCGTGGGGGTCCGGGGCCAACGTCCTGACTTTC.

The V gene is TRBV12-3 or TRBV12-4, the J gene TRBJ2-7; 9 bases line up with TRBD1. This CDR3 contains 14 residues. V trimming: 6 bases; J trimming: 5 bases; junction bases outside the gene matches: 8. The CDR3 is CASSRGQGPDEQYF. CDR3 sequence (DNA): TGTGCCAGCAGCCGCGGACAGGGGCCCGACGAGCAGTACTTC.

This clonotype was recorded at least ten times. This chain links TRBV7-2 with TRBJ2-7; D may be TRBD1 (5 bases). The CDR3 sequence is 15 residues long. Trimming removed 3 bases from V and 3 bases from J, with 15 bases in between. In germline, CDR1 is SGHTA, CDR2 FQGNSA. CDR3 loop: CASSLRTMQHYEQYF. CDR3 DNA sequence: TGTGCCAGCAGCTTGAGGACAATGCAACACTACGAGCAGTACTTC.

This clonotype was counted ten times or more. The chain combines TRBV12-3 or TRBV12-4 with TRBJ2-2, with D tentatively TRBD1 (6 bases). The CDR3 runs 15 residues. Trimming pared 5 bases from V and 4 bases from J, leaving 14 bases between. Written as DNA, the CDR3 is TGTGCCAGCAGTCGGGCAGTGGGGGCCACCGGGGAGCTGTTTTTT. This gives the protein CASSRAVGATGELFF.

This chain uses TRBV5-4 with TRBJ2-7; TRBD1 matches at 9 bases. The CDR3 sequence is 13 residues long. Germline values: CDR1 SGHNT, CDR2 YYREEE (reference sequence). The trim removed 2 bases at V and 7 bases at J, leaving 4 bases unmatched. In DNA, the CDR3 is TGTGCCAGCAGCTTTACAGGGGGCAATGAGCAGTACTTC. Protein: CASSFTGGNEQYF.

The chain combines TRBV19 with TRBJ2-1; no clear D. The CDR3 is 13 residues long. V dropped 0 bases and J dropped 4 bases, with 4 bases sitting between them. In germline, CDR1 is LNHDA, CDR2 SQIVND (reference sequence). Written as DNA, the CDR3 is TGTGCCAGTAGTATAGATGGATACAATGAGCAGTTCTTC. Encoded protein: CASSIDGYNEQFF.

Only a few counts were recorded for this clonotype. The gene calls are TRBV7-9 and TRBJ2-1, with D unresolved. Looked up from germline, CDR1 is SEHNR and CDR2 is FQNEAQ (reference sequence). CDR3 length: 17 residues. V dropped 1 base and J dropped 3 bases, with 16 bases sitting between them. As DNA, the CDR3 is TGTGCCAGCAGCTTAGAGGGCCCTATGCGCGGCTACAATGAGCAGTTCTTC. This codes for CASSLEGPMRGYNEQFF.

Many counts were recorded for this clonotype. The chain links TRBV9 to TRBJ1-5; D is undetermined. The V end lost 0 bases, the J end lost 4 bases, and 11 bases lay between the germline ends. The CDR3 extends over 15 amino acids. Germline assignment: CDR1 SGDLS and CDR2 YYNGEE. CDR3 DNA sequence: TGTGCCAGCAGCGTAGGGGGTTGGGGTAATCAGCCCCAGCATTTT. It is translated as CASSVGGWGNQPQHF.

This chain connects TRBV12-5 to TRBJ2-5; no clear D gene. Looked up from germline, CDR1 is LGHNT and CDR2 is FRNRAP. Trimming shortened V by 1 base and J by 7 bases, and 10 bases separated the two germline ends. The CDR3 consists of 13 residues. The CDR3: CASGLDDIRTQYF. The CDR3 DNA is TGTGCTAGTGGTTTGGACGACATCCGGACCCAGTACTTC.

This clonotype occurred many times. This chain links TRBV28 with TRBJ2-7, with TRBD2 identical over 13 bases. CDR1 is MDHEN and CDR2 is SYDVKM in the germline V gene. The CDR3 runs to 17 residues. After removal of 4 bases from V and 6 bases from J, the junction contained 12 bases not matched to a gene. This CDR3 reads CASSYGPWTSGRGEQYF. Here the CDR3 DNA reads TGTGCCAGCAGTTATGGGCCCTGGACTAGCGGGAGAGGCGAGCAGTACTTC.